The clone carrying this TCR beta chain was found many times. What it recognizes is unknown. With a J-beta primer mix and a sample-barcoded 5' primer, a second PCR ran roughly 6 to 11 cycles. TCRdb processed the 5' RACE reads anew with MiXCR; each CDR3 protein has one entry. The sample has more than 750,000 distinct CDR3 sequences, 25% to 30% seen once. This entry belongs to a study of blood T cells in healthy people across ages. Whole-study results and caveats: With age, beta diversity per million T cells declined roughly linearly, significantly by about 37.

This sample was shared with a second study, whose subject was T cells of mothers and their children. From that study: Sample barcodes and 2-4 random nucleotides were added by the M1S primer of the second PCR.

The clonotype was recovered from a middle-aged woman in good health. The specimen sequenced was blood.

The CDR3 region has the DNA TGTGCCAGCAGCAACTCAGGGACAGGGTATGGCTACACCTTC. Amino acids: CASSNSGTGYGYTF. The chain joins TRBV7-9 to TRBJ1-2; 9 bases match TRBD1. Germline trimming cut 5 bases from V and 5 bases from J; bases unmatched to any gene: 6. Germline V lookup: CDR1 SEHNR, CDR2 FQNEAQ (reference sequence). This CDR3 region has 14 residues.